A selection of T cell receptor beta chains follows, all from one sample in a study of cytomegalovirus exposure and HLA in healthy donors. Libraries were prepared by immunoSEQ multiplex PCR; TCRdb keeps only in-frame clonotypes and omits some of them. The table includes tens of thousands of clones, about 75% detected once. The sequenced material came from PBMCs. Receptors were obtained from a man aged 40-55 years in good health and CMV-seronegative. The CDR3 runs from the conserved cysteine through the conserved F or W. A D gene is named only where the DNA matches it firmly. Clone size appears in some rows only: once, few, many, or a class for an expanded clone.

>.|.|TRBV2|15|TRBJ2-7
CASSPRTAGPYEQYF
TGTGCCAGCAGCCCCCGGACGGCGGGACCCTACGAGCAGTACTTC
>TRBD1|.|TRBV6-1|13|TRBJ2-7
CASSGGQDYEQYF
TGTGCCAGCAGTGGCGGACAGGACTACGAGCAGTACTTC
>.|.|TRBV10-3|13|TRBJ2-5
CAISGTEQETQYF
TGTGCCATCAGTGGGACAGAACAAGAGACCCAGTACTTC
>.|once|TRBV6-1|15|TRBJ1-1
CASSEAKDYWTEAFF
TGTGCCAGCAGTGAAGCTAAGGACTATTGGACTGAAGCTTTCTTT
>.|.|TRBV7-3|13|TRBJ2-2
CASSPEGPGELFF
TGTGCCAGCAGCCCCGAGGGCCCCGGGGAGCTGTTTTTT
>TRBD1|.|TRBV28|16|TRBJ1-1
CASSFWTGGFGTEAFF
TGTGCCAGCAGTTTCTGGACAGGGGGCTTCGGGACTGAAGCTTTCTTT
>.|.|TRBV7-9|16|TRBJ1-6
CASSSSRGAGNSPLHF
TGTGCCAGCAGCTCCTCACGGGGGGCCGGTAATTCACCCCTCCACTTT
>.|.|TRBV18|13|TRBJ2-7
CASSPTVNYEQYF
TGTGCCAGCTCACCAACAGTGAACTACGAGCAGTACTTC
>.|.|TRBV11-2|14|TRBJ2-2
CASTLRRAPGELFF
TGTGCCAGCACCCTGAGGAGGGCCCCCGGGGAGCTGTTTTTT
>.|.|TRBV28|15|TRBJ2-1
CASSTGNLDGNEQFF
TGTGCCAGCAGTACAGGGAATCTGGATGGCAATGAGCAGTTCTTC
>TRBD1|.|TRBV5-1|14|TRBJ2-7
CASRGTEQFYEQYF
TGCGCCAGCAGGGGGACAGAACAATTCTACGAGCAGTACTTC
>TRBD2|.|TRBV7-2|14|TRBJ2-7
CASSLGGSRYEQYF
TGTGCCAGCAGCTTAGGCGGGAGCAGGTACGAGCAGTACTTC
>TRBD1|.|TRBV6-5|14|TRBJ1-2
CASSYQGQGDGYTF
TGTGCCAGCAGTTACCAGGGACAGGGAGACGGCTACACCTTC
>.|.|TRBV29-1|12|TRBJ1-1
CSVGELGREAFF
TGCAGCGTTGGTGAGTTGGGGCGAGAAGCTTTCTTT
>TRBD2|.|TRBV27|17|TRBJ2-1
CASSPPSLAETYNEQFF
TGTGCCAGCAGTCCCCCTTCCCTAGCGGAGACCTACAATGAGCAGTTCTTC
>.|.|TRBV4-1|15|TRBJ1-5
CASSLNPGGNQPQHF
TGCGCCAGCAGCCTAAACCCAGGGGGCAATCAGCCCCAGCATTTT
>TRBD1|.|TRBV6-5|14|TRBJ1-2
CASTHLGQGIGYTF
TGTGCCAGCACCCACCTAGGACAGGGGATTGGCTACACCTTC
>TRBD2|.|TRBV4-2|16|TRBJ2-7
CASSSGTSGNLYEQYF
TGTGCCAGCAGCTCGGGGACTAGCGGGAACCTCTACGAGCAGTACTTC
>TRBD1|once|TRBV10-2|15|TRBJ1-5
CASSDPGQGNQPQHF
TGCGCCAGCAGTGACCCGGGACAGGGGAATCAGCCCCAGCATTTT
>.|.|TRBV5-1|14|TRBJ1-1
CASSLAGTRFEAFF
TGCGCCAGCAGCTTGGCCGGGACAAGATTTGAAGCTTTCTTT
>.|.|TRBV6-1|14|TRBJ2-2
CASSHLRESGELFF
TGTGCCAGCAGTCACCTCAGGGAATCCGGGGAGCTGTTTTTT
>.|.|TRBV4-2|15|TRBJ1-1
CASSRSNRENTEAFF
TGTGCCAGCAGCCGATCCAACAGGGAAAACACTGAAGCTTTCTTT
>TRBD2|.|TRBV29-1|13|TRBJ2-3
CSVTGTRTDTQYF
TGCAGCGTGACCGGGACTAGGACAGATACGCAGTATTTT
>.|.|TRBV10-3|13|TRBJ1-4
CAINRESGEKLFF
TGTGCCATAAACAGGGAGTCGGGAGAAAAACTGTTTTTT
>.|.|TRBV5-1|15|TRBJ2-7
CASSLVTRSPYEQYF
TGCGCCAGCAGCTTGGTTACAAGGAGCCCCTACGAGCAGTACTTC
>TRBD1|.|TRBV4-1|15|TRBJ1-5
CASSWDSLSNQPQHF
TGCGCCAGCAGCTGGGACAGCCTAAGCAATCAGCCCCAGCATTTT
>.|.|TRBV7-9|15|TRBJ1-2
CASSLVEVTNYGYTF
TGTGCCAGCAGCTTAGTAGAAGTAACTAACTATGGCTACACCTTC
>TRBD1|.|TRBV7-8|15|TRBJ1-3
CASSSEDRSGNTIYF
TGTGCCAGCAGCTCGGAGGACAGGTCTGGAAACACCATATATTTT
>.|.|TRBV6-6|12|TRBJ1-2
CASSPGTNGYTF
TGTGCCAGCAGTCCGGGGACAAATGGCTACACCTTC
>.|.|TRBV4-1|17|TRBJ1-1
CASSLLALTASNTEAFF
TGCGCCAGCAGCCTCCTCGCGTTGACAGCCTCGAACACTGAAGCTTTCTTT
>.|.|TRBV11-1|13|TRBJ2-7
CASSLQATYEQYF
TGTGCCAGCAGCTTACAGGCCACCTACGAGCAGTACTTC
>TRBD1|.|TRBV5-6|18|TRBJ2-7
CASSLWRRDRGPGDEQYF
TGTGCCAGCAGCTTGTGGCGCCGGGACAGGGGGCCGGGGGACGAGCAGTACTTC
>.|.|TRBV7-8|14|TRBJ1-1
CASSLGTLNTEAFF
TGTGCCAGCAGCTTAGGGACACTGAACACTGAAGCTTTCTTT
>.|.|TRBV11-2|16|TRBJ2-2
CASSDSYGGNTGELFF
TGTGCCAGCAGCGATAGCTACGGCGGAAACACCGGGGAGCTGTTTTTT